This entry features one T cell receptor (beta chain) sequence. The CDR3 has 15 residues. V shed 5 bases and J shed 4 bases, with 14 bases lying between them. CDR1 and CDR2 from the germline V gene are MNHEY and SVGAGI. Sequencing used immunoSEQ multiplex PCR; TCRdb keeps in-frame clones, though not all of them. The table includes 100,000 to 120,000 clones, about 86% detected once. The record originates from a study of T cell responses to AZD1222 COVID-19 vaccine. The receptor comes from an adult in good health. The chain has TRBV6-5 and TRBJ1-4; possible D gene TRBD1, 6 bases. The sample in question was peripheral blood, obtained on day 0 of AZD1222 vaccination. The CDR3 protein is CASSTRGRVNEKLFF. CDR3 nucleotide sequence: TGTGCCAGCAGTACACGGGGGCGAGTTAATGAAAAACTGTTTTTT.